These T cell receptor beta chains were read from a single sample in a study of shared clonotypes between healthy human individuals. Generated by immunoSEQ multiplex PCR, the TCRdb table keeps only in-frame clones and is missing some. The sample records about 460,000 clones, approximately 77% being singletons. Sequenced input: PBMCs. These receptor sequences come from a middle-aged woman in good health. Some clones in this sample may be carry-over from other donors' samples. The CDR3 runs from the conserved cysteine through the conserved F or W. The D gene is left open where the match is weak. Clone sizes are given selectively: once, few, many, or a class where the clone is expanded.

v_call	clone_size	j_call	d_call	cdr3_nt	cdr3_aa
TRBV28	-	TRBJ1-5	TRBD1	TGTGCCAGCCGAGGGACAGGGGTTCAGCCCCAGCATTTT	CASRGTGVQPQHF
TRBV6-5	-	TRBJ2-3	TRBD2	TGTGCCACGGGGGGGGGCACAGATACGCAGTATTTT	CATGGGTDTQYF
TRBV19	-	TRBJ2-5	-	TGTGCCAGTAGTAGGGGATTTAGGGAGACCCAGTACTTC	CASSRGFRETQYF
TRBV7-9	-	TRBJ2-1	TRBD2	TGTGCCAGCAGCAAGAGGCGGCTAGCGGACAATGAGCAGTTCTTC	CASSKRRLADNEQFF
TRBV29-1	-	TRBJ2-5	-	TGCAGCGTTGGGCGGGGAGGGGGAGAGACCCAGTACTTC	CSVGRGGGETQYF
TRBV10-3	once	TRBJ2-2	-	TGTGCCATCAACAGTCAGGGAGGCCTCACCGGGGAGCTGTTTTTT	CAINSQGGLTGELFF
TRBV2	-	TRBJ1-3	-	TGTGCCAGCAGTCCGCAGGGAGGTGGAAACACCATATATTTT	CASSPQGGGNTIYF
TRBV7-3	-	TRBJ1-1	-	TGTGCCAGCAGCTTAACATTCGACACTGAAGCTTTCTTT	CASSLTFDTEAFF
TRBV27	-	TRBJ2-7	-	TGTGCCAGCAGTTTTCGCCTCAAGCGGGAGCAGTACTTC	CASSFRLKREQYF
TRBV2	-	TRBJ2-7	-	TGTGCCAGCAGTGTCCACTTCCGGGACACGACTGCCTACGAGCAGTACTTC	CASSVHFRDTTAYEQYF
TRBV14	-	TRBJ2-1	-	TGTGCCAGCAGCCTGAGGGGGGGCAATGAGCAGTTCTTC	CASSLRGGNEQFF
TRBV5-4	-	TRBJ1-1	TRBD1	TGTGCCAGCAGCTCCGCGACAGGGGACACTGAAGCTTTCTTT	CASSSATGDTEAFF
TRBV9	many	TRBJ2-3	-	TGTGCCAGCAGCGTAGGGAGGGGGCAGGGGCCGGGCACAGATACGCAGTATTTT	CASSVGRGQGPGTDTQYF
TRBV7-8	-	TRBJ2-3	-	TGTGCCAGCAGCTCCCTGGGGGAGGCAGATACGCAGTATTTT	CASSSLGEADTQYF
TRBV30	-	TRBJ1-6	TRBD1	TGTGCCTGGAGTGTGACAGGGGTGTATTCACCCCTCCGCTTT	CAWSVTGVYSPLRF
TRBV5-4	few	TRBJ2-3	-	TGTGCCAGCAGTTCCTCGGACTACTCCACAGATACGCAGTATTTT	CASSSSDYSTDTQYF
TRBV29-1	-	TRBJ2-1	TRBD1	TGCAGCGTTGAGGACAGGGGGAAGTACGATGAGCAGTTCTTC	CSVEDRGKYDEQFF
TRBV25-1	-	TRBJ2-1	-	TGTGCCAGCAGTGCTGAGCACAATGAGCAGTTCTTC	CASSAEHNEQFF
TRBV30	-	TRBJ2-7	TRBD2	TGTGCCTGGACCTCTAGCGGGAGCAGGCAGTACTTC	CAWTSSGSRQYF
TRBV4-2	-	TRBJ2-7	-	TGTGCCAGCAGCCAAGAGGGGGCTAGGGTCCACGAGCAGTACTTC	CASSQEGARVHEQYF
TRBV6-4	-	TRBJ1-2	TRBD1	TGTGCCAGCAGTACCGGACAGGTCCTAGCGGCTAACTATGGCTACACCTTC	CASSTGQVLAANYGYTF
TRBV19	-	TRBJ2-2	-	TGTGCCAGTAGTACCATAACTAGTGCTGGGGAGCTGTTTTTT	CASSTITSAGELFF
TRBV5-4	-	TRBJ2-1	TRBD2	TGTGCCAGCAGCTCTTCCCTAGCGGGAGCTTACAATGAGCAGTTCTTC	CASSSSLAGAYNEQFF
TRBV27	-	TRBJ2-7	TRBD1	TGTGCCAGCTCAGGGGGCTCCTACGAGCAGTACTTC	CASSGGSYEQYF
TRBV2	-	TRBJ1-1	-	TGTGCCAGCAGTGTTTTCGGGGGAAACACTGAAGCTTTCTTT	CASSVFGGNTEAFF
TRBV5-1	-	TRBJ1-3	TRBD1	TGCGCCAGCAGTTCGGAGGGGGCGCGGGGAAACACCATATATTTT	CASSSEGARGNTIYF
TRBV11-2	once	TRBJ2-3	TRBD1	TGTGCCAGCAGCTTGGGGACAGGGACAGTCACAGATACGCAGTATTTT	CASSLGTGTVTDTQYF
TRBV7-8	few	TRBJ2-1	TRBD2	TGTGCCAGCAGCTTAGAAGGACTAGCGGGAGCCATTTCAGAGAATGAGCAGTTCTTC	CASSLEGLAGAISENEQFF
TRBV7-9	once	TRBJ2-3	TRBD2	TGTGCCAGCAGTTCGGGACTAGCGGGAGCCCTAGATACGCAGTATTTT	CASSSGLAGALDTQYF
TRBV2	-	TRBJ2-7	-	TGTGCCAGCAGTGATCCGGCCCTCGGGACGGCCATCTATGAGCAGTACTTC	CASSDPALGTAIYEQYF
TRBV7-9	-	TRBJ2-5	-	TGTGCCAGCAGCTTAAGTGTCACACAAGAGACCCAGTACTTC	CASSLSVTQETQYF
TRBV7-9	-	TRBJ2-7	TRBD1	TGTGCCAGCGGACAGGGGAGCTCCTACGAGCAGTACTTC	CASGQGSSYEQYF
TRBV19	-	TRBJ2-7	-	TGTGCCAGTAGTATCGAGGCGGCTGCCTATTACGAGCAGTACTTC	CASSIEAAAYYEQYF
TRBV5-1	-	TRBJ1-3	-	TGCGCCAGCAGCTTGGGGTTTAGCTCTGGAAACACCATATATTTT	CASSLGFSSGNTIYF
TRBV4-3	-	TRBJ2-2	TRBD2	TGCGCCAGCAGCCAAGTTTTCGGGAGGCTCACCGGGGAGCTGTTTTTT	CASSQVFGRLTGELFF
TRBV28	-	TRBJ2-5	TRBD1	TGTGCCAGCAGTCCCCGGACAGGAGAAGAGACCCAGTACTTC	CASSPRTGEETQYF
TRBV25-1	few	TRBJ1-4	TRBD1	TGTGCCAGCAGTGAAAACAGGGGGGGTGAAAAACTGTTTTTT	CASSENRGGEKLFF
TRBV15	-	TRBJ1-4	TRBD1	TGTGCCACCAGCAGAACGGACAGGGGTGGTGGGGAAAAACTGTTTTTT	CATSRTDRGGGEKLFF